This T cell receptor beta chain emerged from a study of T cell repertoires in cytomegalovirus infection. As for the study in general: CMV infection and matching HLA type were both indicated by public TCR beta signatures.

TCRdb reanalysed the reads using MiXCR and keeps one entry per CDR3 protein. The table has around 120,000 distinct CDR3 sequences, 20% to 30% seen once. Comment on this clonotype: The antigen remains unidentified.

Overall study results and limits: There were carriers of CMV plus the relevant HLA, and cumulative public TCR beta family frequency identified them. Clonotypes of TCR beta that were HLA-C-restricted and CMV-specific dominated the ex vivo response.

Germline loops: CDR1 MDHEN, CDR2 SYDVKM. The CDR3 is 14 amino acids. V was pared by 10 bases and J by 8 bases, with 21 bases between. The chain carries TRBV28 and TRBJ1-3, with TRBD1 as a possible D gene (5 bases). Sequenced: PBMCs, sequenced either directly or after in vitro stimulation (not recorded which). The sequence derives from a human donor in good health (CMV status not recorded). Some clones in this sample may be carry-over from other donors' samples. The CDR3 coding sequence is TGTGCCACCCACCGGGTAGCGGGGGGGGACACCATATATTTT. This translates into CATHRVAGGDTIYF.